The 8 T cell receptor beta chains below come from one sample, sequenced in a study of blood T cell repertoires in COVID-19 (dated by TCRdb to the early 2020s). Library construction relied on the immunoSEQ multiplex PCR assay. TCRdb limited this immuneACCESS table to in-frame rearrangements with V and J called. A share of clones is missing; checked studies link under half to unresolved V genes, and the rest is unexplained. This sample holds fewer than 200,000 clones; over 80% were observed only once. The ten largest clones add up to less than 10% of the sample. Input material: peripheral blood. The receptors originated from a woman in her 70s with COVID-19, enrolled during active disease.

V and J are TRBV6-2 or TRBV6-3 and TRBJ2-3; the match to TRBD2 covers 12 bases. The V gene's germline CDR1 is MNHEY and CDR2 SVGEGT. V shed 0 bases, J shed 9 bases, and the junction held 10 bases outside the gene matches. The CDR3 covers 17 residues. The CDR3: CASSYSASGRAQDTQYF. Here the CDR3 DNA reads TGTGCCAGCAGTTACTCGGCTAGCGGGAGGGCCCAGGACACGCAGTATTTT.

The rearrangement uses TRBV5-1 and TRBJ2-3, with 11 bases that match TRBD2. Trimming at V came to 0 bases and at J to 0 bases, leaving 9 bases not matched to a gene. The CDR3 length is 19 residues. CDR1 and CDR2 from the germline V gene are SGHRS and YFSETQ. For the CDR3, the DNA is TGCGCCAGCAGCTTGGGTTCGTCAGGACTAGCGGGTAGCACAGATACGCAGTATTTT. Translation gives CASSLGSSGLAGSTDTQYF. Full variable domain (remainder filled in from reference TRBV5-1 and TRBJ2-3): KAGVTQTPRYLIKTRGQQVTLSCSPISGHRSVSWYQQTPGQGLQFLFEYFSETQRNKGNFPGRFSGRQFSNSRSEMNVSTLELGDSALYLCASSLGSSGLAGSTDTQYFGPGTRLTVL.

Written as DNA, the CDR3 is TGTGCCAGCAGTCTTACAGACTCAGGGAAGTTTCCCTACGAGCAGTACTTC. Its protein product is CASSLTDSGKFPYEQYF. The genes are TRBV28 and TRBJ2-7, with TRBD1 as a possible D gene (5 bases). Looked up from germline, CDR1 is MDHEN and CDR2 is SYDVKM. The CDR3 is 17 residues long. Trimming took off 5 bases at V and 2 bases at J, with 22 bases between the two ends.

This chain links TRBV25-1 with TRBJ2-3; 10 bases map to TRBD2. Per germline, CDR1 MGHDK and CDR2 SYGVNS. The CDR3 contains 16 residues. V dropped 2 bases and J dropped 3; count of bases not matched to a gene: 5. This CDR3 reads CASSEVSGRRTDTQYF. The DNA of the CDR3 is TGTGCCAGCAGTGAAGTTAGCGGGAGGCGTACAGATACGCAGTATTTT.

The chain joins TRBV14 to TRBJ2-3; TRBD2 matches 9 bases. The CDR3 is made up of 15 amino acids. The germline CDR1 and CDR2 sequences are SGHDN and FVKESK. V gave up 4 bases and J gave up 7 bases; unmatched junction bases: 9. CDR3: CASSRGGSGSYTQYF. DNA for the CDR3: TGTGCCAGCAGCCGAGGTGGTAGCGGGAGCTATACGCAGTATTTT. The whole variable domain, remainder taken from reference TRBV14 and TRBJ2-3, is EAGVTQFPSHSVIEKGQTVTLRCDPISGHDNLYWYRRVMGKEIKFLLHFVKESKQDESGMPNNRFLAERTGGTYSTLKVQPAELEDSGVYFCASSRGGSGSYTQYFGPGTRLTVL.

V usage is TRBV6-4 and J usage is TRBJ1-1; D gene unclear. The length of the CDR3 is 13 residues. V was pared by 5 bases and J by 1 base, with 8 bases between. Germline V gives CDR1 MRHNA, CDR2 SNTAGT. The CDR3: CASSFGQNTEAFF. As DNA, the CDR3 is TGTGCCAGCAGTTTCGGTCAGAACACTGAAGCTTTCTTT.

The rearrangement uses TRBV2 and TRBJ2-7; 8 bases map to TRBD1. CDR1 and CDR2 (germline): SNHLY, FYNNEI. There are 15 residues in the CDR3. With V trimmed by 2 bases and J by 5 bases, 8 bases remained unmatched. The CDR3 region is CASSESQGALNEQYF. The DNA of the CDR3 is TGTGCCAGCAGTGAATCTCAGGGGGCGCTGAACGAGCAGTACTTC.

The chain joins TRBV5-1 to TRBJ1-6; 7 nucleotides align to TRBD1. This CDR3 spans 15 amino acids. J lost 5 bases, V lost 5 bases, and 7 bases had no gene match. Germline assignment: CDR1 SGHRS and CDR2 YFSETQ. This chain's CDR3 is CASRSSGQHNSPLHF. The CDR3 DNA reads TGCGCCAGCAGGTCTTCGGGACAGCATAATTCACCCCTCCACTTT. Variable domain in full (rest from reference TRBV5-1 and TRBJ1-6): KAGVTQTPRYLIKTRGQQVTLSCSPISGHRSVSWYQQTPGQGLQFLFEYFSETQRNKGNFPGRFSGRQFSNSRSEMNVSTLELGDSALYLCASRSSGQHNSPLHFGNGTRLTVT.